This T cell receptor beta chain derives from a study of cytomegalovirus exposure and HLA in healthy donors. This clone has only one observation. PCR amplification relied on 60 Vbeta primers (plus 13 Jbeta primers). Data came from immunoSEQ multiplex PCR; TCRdb stores just in-frame clones and leaves some out. The sample shows 190,000 or so clones, about four fifths of them seen only once. This sequence was found in a girl aged 10 to 17 in good health and CMV-seropositive. Sequenced material: PBMCs.

CDR3 DNA: TGTGCCAGCAGCGTAGTTGCAGGCTCCTACAATGAGCAGTTCTTC. Encoded protein: CASSVVAGSYNEQFF. J is TRBJ2-1 and V is TRBV9; no reliable D call. CDR1 and CDR2 from the germline V gene are SGDLS and YYNGEE. Between the trimmed V and J ends, which lost 0 bases and 0 bases, there was a span of 7 bases. The CDR3 sequence is 15 residues long.